Presented here are 27 T cell receptor beta chains from one specimen sequenced in a study of OX40 agonist ivuxolimab in advanced cancers. Using immunoSEQ multiplex PCR, the repertoire was profiled, and TCRdb retains in-frame clones only, with some absent. This sample yields some 33,000 clones, of which 65% to 85% are seen a single time; 20% to 25% belongs to the top ten. Sequenced here: CD4+ or CD8+ T cells sorted from blood, sampled in a trial of the OX40 agonist ivuxolimab. The receptors were sampled from an adult with an advanced solid tumor such as melanoma, head and neck, liver or kidney cancer.

This clone came up a few times. The chain uses TRBV9 and TRBJ2-2, with D possibly matching TRBD2 (7 bases). The CDR3 length is 16 residues. The germline V gene has CDR1 SGDLS and CDR2 YYNGEE. V lost 4 bases and J 3 bases, leaving 16 bases between the germline ends. The CDR3 is CASSPEGEGDTGELFF. The CDR3 DNA is TGTGCCAGCAGCCCCGAGGGGGAGGGCGACACCGGGGAGCTGTTTTTT.

In DNA form, the CDR3 reads TGCGCCAGCAGCCAAGAGCGGGGGCACTACAATGAGCAGTTCTTC. This sequence encodes CASSQERGHYNEQFF. This chain uses TRBV4-3 with TRBJ2-1; TRBD2 might be the D (7 bases). Germline lookup yields CDR1 LGHNA and CDR2 YSLEER. The CDR3 length is 15 residues. V was trimmed by 0 bases and J by 3 bases, leaving 9 bases between them.

This clone is medium-sized in the sample. This chain uses TRBV11-2 with TRBJ1-2; tentatively, D is TRBD1 (5 bases). The CDR3 extends over 15 amino acids. V lost 5 bases, J lost 4 bases, and 17 bases lay in between. Germline CDR1 reads SGHAT; CDR2 reads FQNNGV. The CDR3 DNA reads TGTGCCAGCAGCCCCGGGGGAGGGAGCATCTATGGCTACACCTTC. It is translated as CASSPGGGSIYGYTF.

The rearrangement uses TRBV9 and TRBJ2-1; D unresolved. V lost 0 bases and J 4 bases, leaving 14 bases between the germline ends. Germline values: CDR1 SGDLS, CDR2 YYNGEE. CDR3 size: 16 residues. Here the CDR3 DNA reads TGTGCCAGCAGCGTAGCTCTCTCGAGACATTACAATGAGCAGTTCTTC. Its protein product is CASSVALSRHYNEQFF. The full variable domain, completed using reference TRBV9 and TRBJ2-1, is DSGVTQTPKHLITATGQRVTLRCSPRSGDLSVYWYQQSLDQGLQFLIQYYNGEERAKGNILERFSAQQFPDLHSELNLSSLELGDSALYFCASSVALSRHYNEQFFGPGTRLTVL.

V and J are TRBV18 and TRBJ2-3, with TRBD2 identical over 9 bases. V shed 3 bases, J shed 6 bases, and the junction held 10 bases outside the gene matches. There are 16 residues in the CDR3. The germline V gene has CDR1 KGHSH and CDR2 LQKENI. The CDR3 reads CASSPLAGPGTDTQYF. In DNA form, the CDR3 reads TGTGCCAGCTCACCTCTAGCGGGGCCCGGGACCGATACGCAGTATTTT.

The chain combines TRBV4-1 with TRBJ2-2; D ambiguous. Germline V gene lookup returns CDR1 MGHRA and CDR2 YSYEKL. The CDR3 is 12 amino acids. The V end was cut by 2 bases, the J end by 8 bases, with 6 bases between. The DNA for the CDR3 is TGCGCCAGCAGCCAAAGTGGTGGGGAGCTGTTTTTT. Its translation: CASSQSGGELFF.

The chain combines TRBV7-9 with TRBJ1-3; D ambiguous. Trimming stripped 4 bases from V and 4 bases from J, with 17 bases between. This CDR3 spans 16 amino acids. CDR1 and CDR2 (germline): SEHNR, FQNEAQ (reference sequence). Here the CDR3 DNA reads TGTGCCAGCAGCTCGACCCCGCTATTGGGGGGAAACACCATATATTTT. Its translation is CASSSTPLLGGNTIYF. Using reference TRBV7-9 and TRBJ1-3 for the parts outside the CDR3, the full variable domain is DTGVSQNPRHKITKRGQNVTFRCDPISEHNRLYWYRQTLGQGPEFLTYFQNEAQLEKSRLLSDRFSAERPKGSFSTLEIQRTEQGDSAMYLCASSSTPLLGGNTIYFGEGSWLTVV.

V gene TRBV28 combines with J gene TRBJ2-7; no reliable D call. The germline V gene encodes CDR1 MDHEN and CDR2 SYDVKM. With 5 bases removed from V and 2 bases from J, the gap between germline ends came to 10 bases. The CDR3 covers 13 residues. The CDR3 reads CASSLDQTYEQYF. The CDR3 DNA reads TGTGCCAGCAGTCTGGACCAAACCTACGAGCAGTACTTC.

This rearrangement joins TRBV25-1 to TRBJ2-5; D perhaps matches TRBD1 (6 bases). V lost 5 bases and J lost 3, with 16 bases in between. In germline, CDR1 is MGHDK, CDR2 SYGVNS. The CDR3 is 15 amino acids. The CDR3 region has the DNA TGTGCCAGCAGTTCCCTTAGGGACACGGAAGAGACCCAGTACTTC. As protein: CASSSLRDTEETQYF.

The chain uses TRBV7-9 and TRBJ2-5; 9 bases map to TRBD2. Germline V lookup: CDR1 SEHNR, CDR2 FQNEAQ (reference sequence). The CDR3 consists of 16 residues. Trimming cost V 4 bases and J 0 bases; bases outside gene matches: 6. CDR3 region: CASSSRGGAYQETQYF. CDR3 bases: TGTGCCAGCAGCTCGCGCGGGGGGGCGTACCAAGAGACCCAGTACTTC.

The rearrangement joins TRBV21-1 to TRBJ2-5; TRBD1 is the table's D call and was not checked against the DNA. TRBV21-1 is marked as a pseudogene. The CDR3 extends over 15 amino acids. The CDR3 region has the DNA TGTGCCAGCAGCAATTCGGACAGAACGCCAGAGACCCAGTACTTC. This sequence encodes CASSNSDRTPETQYF.

The J gene is TRBJ2-4, the V gene TRBV10-2, with TRBD2 matching 8 bases. V was pared by 5 bases and J by 5 bases, with 2 bases of the junction left unmatched. Germline V CDR1 and CDR2: WSHSY, SAAADI. CDR3 length: 13 residues. CDR3 sequence reads: CASSPGLENIQYF. In DNA, the CDR3 is TGCGCCAGCAGTCCGGGACTAGAAAACATTCAGTACTTC.

This chain connects TRBV7-2 to TRBJ2-7, with TRBD2 identical over 15 bases. The CDR3 covers 17 residues. The V and J ends lost 5 bases and 2 bases, in that order; junction bases with no gene match: 7. Per germline, CDR1 SGHTA and CDR2 FQGNSA. CDR3 in DNA: TGTGCCAGCAGCCCGAGGACTAGCGGGAGGGCACCCTACGAGCAGTACTTC. Residues: CASSPRTSGRAPYEQYF.

The chain uses TRBV9 and TRBJ1-5; no clear D gene. There are 14 residues in the CDR3. Germline V gene sequence: CDR1 SGDLS, CDR2 YYNGEE. V lost 3 bases and J lost 6, with 13 bases in between. The CDR3 here is CASSDKAIGQPQHF. CDR3 nucleotides: TGTGCCAGCAGCGATAAGGCGATCGGTCAGCCCCAGCATTTT.

V and J are TRBV28 and TRBJ2-7, with a possible D match to TRBD2 (6 bases). From germline, CDR1 is MDHEN and CDR2 SYDVKM. The V end was cut by 6 bases, the J end by 0 bases, with 18 bases between. The CDR3 is 16 residues long. CDR3 amino acids: CASSQGAGYSSYEQYF. DNA of the CDR3: TGTGCCAGCAGCCAAGGGGCGGGGTACAGCTCCTACGAGCAGTACTTC.

V is TRBV7-8 and J is TRBJ1-1; possible D gene TRBD1, 5 bases. V was trimmed by 5 bases and J by 1 base, leaving 8 bases between them. Germline loops: CDR1 SGHVS, CDR2 FQNEAQ. This CDR3 comprises 13 residues. The CDR3 loop is CASSRQPNTEAFF. CDR3 in DNA: TGTGCCAGCAGCCGACAGCCGAACACTGAAGCTTTCTTT. Looking up the rest from reference TRBV7-8 and TRBJ1-1 gives the full variable domain: GAGVSQSPRYKVAKRGQDVALRCDPISGHVSLFWYQQALGQGPEFLTYFQNEAQLDKSGLPSDRFFAERPEGSVSTLKIQRTQQEDSAVYLCASSRQPNTEAFFGQGTRLTVV.

CDR3 protein: CASSLTGHEQYF. CDR3 nucleotides: TGTGCCAGCAGCTTGACAGGACACGAGCAGTACTTC. This sequence joins TRBV5-8 and TRBJ2-7, with a possible D match to TRBD1 (5 bases). Germline CDR1 SGHTS, CDR2 YDEGEE. This CDR3 is built from 12 residues. Trimming took 1 base from V and 5 from J, leaving 7 bases between them.

A single count supports this clone. DNA for the CDR3: TGTGCCAGCAGCTTCGGGGGAGGGCTTGAGACCCAGTACTTC. It yields the protein CASSFGGGLETQYF. The rearrangement uses TRBV7-2 and TRBJ2-5, with 7 positions matching TRBD2. V was clipped by 3 bases and J by 5 bases; unmatched bases: 6. The CDR3 has 14 residues. The germline gives CDR1 SGHTA, CDR2 FQGNSA.

This clone qualifies as medium-sized. The rearrangement joins TRBV7-3 to TRBJ2-2; D is perhaps TRBD1 or TRBD2 (5 bases each). The CDR3 is 13 amino acids. V gave up 3 bases and J gave up 9 bases, with 11 bases separating them. CDR1 and CDR2 (germline): SGHTA, FQGTGA. The CDR3 spells CASSLGGTRELFF. The CDR3 nucleotides are TGTGCCAGCAGCTTGGGTGGGACGAGGGAGCTGTTTTTT.

This rearrangement joins TRBV5-6 to TRBJ2-1; the match to TRBD2 covers 7 bases. The CDR3 is 15 residues long. V gave up 0 bases and J gave up 2 bases; unmatched junction bases: 2. Germline assignment: CDR1 SGHDT and CDR2 YYEEEE. CDR3 amino acids: CASSLGLAAYNEQFF. CDR3 in DNA: TGTGCCAGCAGCTTGGGACTAGCCGCCTACAATGAGCAGTTCTTC.

J is TRBJ2-3 and V is TRBV11-2; D remains ambiguous. Germline assignment: CDR1 SGHAT and CDR2 FQNNGV. V was shortened by 5 bases and J by 8 bases, with 11 bases between the two germline ends. The CDR3 is 12 residues long. This CDR3 is CASSPDPTTQYF. CDR3 DNA sequence: TGTGCCAGCAGCCCAGACCCTACTACGCAGTATTTT.

The chain couples TRBV29-1 to TRBJ2-7; 9 nucleotides align to TRBD2. V gave up 7 bases and J gave up 2 bases; unmatched junction bases: 15. Germline-derived CDR1 and CDR2 are SQVTM and ANQGSEA. The CDR3 spans 16 residues. The CDR3 loop is CSGGGTSPIKTYEQYF. The CDR3 DNA follows: TGCAGCGGGGGGGGGACTAGCCCAATTAAGACCTACGAGCAGTACTTC.

The genes are TRBV2 and TRBJ2-2; 8 nucleotides align to TRBD2. The CDR3 has 11 residues. Germline CDR1 and CDR2: SNHLY and FYNNEI. The junction had 0 bases not matched to a gene; V was cut back by 11 bases and J by 4 bases. CDR3 sequence: CARGGTGELFF. CDR3 DNA sequence: TGTGCCCGGGGGGGCACCGGGGAGCTGTTTTTT.

The chain combines TRBV5-8 with TRBJ2-1, with D possibly matching TRBD1 (6 bases). V lost 0 bases to trimming and J lost 8 bases, with 12 bases between them. Germline CDR1 is SGHTS and CDR2 is YDEGEE. This CDR3 contains 14 residues. The CDR3 DNA follows: TGTGCCAGCAGCTTGGGTGGCAGGGGAGATGAGCAGTTCTTC. Amino acid sequence: CASSLGGRGDEQFF.

The V gene is TRBV7-8, the J gene TRBJ1-6; 7 nucleotides match TRBD1. Germline V CDR1 and CDR2: SGHVS, FQNEAQ. The CDR3 totals 14 residues. With V trimmed by 3 bases and J by 9 bases, 5 bases remained unmatched. DNA of the CDR3: TGTGCCAGCAGCTTGACAGGGCGTGTTTCACCCCTCCACTTT. This gives the protein CASSLTGRVSPLHF.

The V gene is TRBV10-3, the J gene TRBJ2-6; the D call may be TRBD1 or TRBD2 (5 bases each). There are 16 residues in the CDR3. Germline V gene sequence: CDR1 ENHRY, CDR2 SYGVKD. Trimming pared 0 bases from V and 1 base from J, leaving 7 bases between. The CDR3 DNA is TGTGCCATCAGTGAGTCTGAGGGGTCTGGGGCCAACGTCCTGACTTTC. It translates to CAISESEGSGANVLTF.

This chain joins TRBV5-1 and TRBJ2-7, with D perhaps matching TRBD1 (5 bases). V was clipped by 0 bases and J by 2 bases, with 6 bases between them. CDR1 and CDR2 from the germline V gene are SGHRS and YFSETQ. The CDR3 extends over 13 amino acids. CDR3 sequence reads: CASSLGGTYEQYF. The CDR3 DNA is TGCGCCAGCAGCTTGGGGGGCACCTACGAGCAGTACTTC. Full variable domain (rest looked up from reference TRBV5-1 and TRBJ2-7): KAGVTQTPRYLIKTRGQQVTLSCSPISGHRSVSWYQQTPGQGLQFLFEYFSETQRNKGNFPGRFSGRQFSNSRSEMNVSTLELGDSALYLCASSLGGTYEQYFGPGTRLTVT.